The 26 T cell receptor beta chains given below trace back to one sample, sequenced in a study of CD8+CD57+ T cells in acquired aplastic anemia. Patients chosen for sequencing had CD8+CD57+ cells that had expanded, as shown by flow cytometry. Genomic DNA templated the TCR beta VDJ and CDR3 profiling. TCRdb re-derived calls from the reads in MiXCR, one entry per CDR3 protein. The sample has around 160,000 distinct CDR3 sequences; around half are singletons. Sample: sorted CD4+, CD8+, or CD8+CD57+ T cells (not recorded which) from PBMCs. Every receptor here comes from a human donor with aplastic anemia.

The table lists this clonotype with many counts. The chain links TRBV2 to TRBJ1-5; D remains ambiguous. Trimming shortened V by 2 bases and J by 7 bases, and 9 bases separated the two germline ends. The CDR3 totals 13 residues. Germline CDR1 SNHLY, CDR2 FYNNEI. This CDR3 reads CASSEQVDQPQHF. The CDR3 nucleotides read TGTGCCAGCAGTGAACAGGTAGACCAGCCCCAGCATTTT.

This clonotype was counted ten times or more. This chain links TRBV5-6 with TRBJ2-7; D may correspond to TRBD1 or TRBD2 (5 bases each). The ends were cut back, 2 bases at V and 0 bases at J, with 12 bases in the middle. The CDR3 has 15 residues. CDR1 and CDR2 (germline): SGHDT, YYEEEE. The CDR3 reads CASSLRGLDSYEQYF. In DNA, the CDR3 is TGTGCCAGCAGCTTACGGGGCCTAGACTCCTACGAGCAGTACTTC.

This chain links TRBV24-1 with TRBJ2-7; D possibly corresponds to TRBD1 (5 bases). V lost 7 bases and J lost 7, with 10 bases in between. Germline V CDR1 and CDR2: KGHDR, SFDVKD. The CDR3 spans 11 residues. The CDR3 loop reads CATSSKGEQYF. The CDR3 DNA sequence: TGTGCCACCAGCTCAAAGGGGGAGCAGTACTTC.

Points on this clonotype: At one of its ends the junction is not consistent with the germline gene, which may arise from a read error. The chain employs TRBV6-1 and TRBJ1-4; D may be TRBD1 (5 bases). Germline CDR1 reads MNHNS; CDR2 reads SASEGT. The CDR3 consists of 19 residues. The DNA for the CDR3 is TGTGCCAGCAGTGAAAGGAGGGGAGGCTTCCCTGCAACTAATGAAAGACTGTTTTTT. Amino acids: CASSERRGGFPATNERLFF.

This clonotype showed up many times. The rearrangement links TRBV20-1 to TRBJ1-4; D remains unclear. V was cut by 0 bases and J by 8 bases, with 10 bases left in between. This CDR3 region has 13 residues. Germline assignment: CDR1 DFQATT and CDR2 SNEGSKA (reference sequence). This chain's CDR3 is CSARDPGEEKLFF. The CDR3 coding sequence is TGCAGTGCTAGAGATCCCGGAGAGGAAAAACTGTTTTTT.

V usage is TRBV15 and J usage is TRBJ1-6; 9 bases line up with TRBD1. V shed 2 bases and J 6 bases; nucleotides not matched to a gene: 5. The CDR3 runs to 16 residues. The germline gives CDR1 LNHNV, CDR2 YYDKDF (reference sequence). Here the CDR3 DNA reads TGTGCCACCAGCAGACCTACGGGACAGGGTAATTCACCCCTCCACTTT. It codes for CATSRPTGQGNSPLHF.

The chain couples TRBV7-2 to TRBJ2-7; D remains unclear. Trimming removed 5 bases from V and 0 bases from J, with 17 bases in between. The CDR3 length is 16 residues. Germline loops: CDR1 SGHTA, CDR2 FQGNSA. The CDR3 here is CASSISLMSRSYEQYF. CDR3 coding DNA: TGTGCCAGCAGCATTAGCCTTATGTCGCGCTCCTACGAGCAGTACTTC.

In its sample, this clonotype was seen many times. This chain connects TRBV4-1 to TRBJ2-5; 7 bases line up with TRBD2. The V gene end was trimmed by 5 bases and the J gene end by 0 bases; junction bases not matched to a gene: 6. This CDR3 contains 15 residues. The V gene's germline CDR1 is MGHRA and CDR2 YSYEKL. The CDR3 DNA reads as TGCGCCAGCAGCAATACCGGGACTAACCAAGAGACCCAGTACTTC. Translated: CASSNTGTNQETQYF.

The chain links TRBV24-1 to TRBJ1-5; 9 nucleotides line up with TRBD1. This CDR3 has 17 residues. The J segment lost 6 bases and the V segment lost 1 base, leaving 9 bases of the junction unmatched. Germline V gene data show CDR1 as KGHDR and CDR2 as SFDVKD. This CDR3 reads CATSDFDGTGTGQPQHF. DNA for the CDR3: TGTGCCACCAGTGATTTCGACGGGACAGGGACGGGTCAGCCCCAGCATTTT.

As for this clonotype: A much larger clonotype is one base distant, so this may be a read error. Because the CDR3 is missing its conserved closing phenylalanine or tryptophan, this is likely a read error. The gene calls are TRBV18 and TRBJ2-7; 10 bases are a match to TRBD1. This CDR3 is 13 amino acids long. Germline trimming cut 8 bases from V and 3 bases from J; bases unmatched to any gene: 4. Germline V gene lookup returns CDR1 KGHSH and CDR2 LQKENI. The CDR3 nucleotides are TGTGCCAGCCCGCGGGACAGGGGCTACGAGCAGTACCTC. It translates to CASPRDRGYEQYL.

This rearrangement joins TRBV24-1 to TRBJ2-1; 11 nucleotides align to TRBD2. V shed 3 bases and J 6 bases; nucleotides not matched to a gene: 9. Germline V lookup: CDR1 KGHDR, CDR2 SFDVKD. The CDR3 is 17 amino acids. The CDR3 is CATSDPQLAGAANEQFF. CDR3 nucleotide sequence: TGTGCCACCAGTGATCCTCAACTAGCGGGAGCGGCCAATGAGCAGTTCTTC.

CDR3 protein: CASSMDGTYNSPLHF. In DNA form, the CDR3 reads TGTGCCAGTAGTATGGATGGAACCTATAATTCACCCCTCCACTTT. This chain uses TRBV19 with TRBJ1-6; no definite D call. CDR1 LNHDA and CDR2 SQIVND come from the germline V gene (reference sequence). The CDR3 is made up of 15 amino acids. The V and J ends lost 3 bases and 2 bases respectively, with 8 bases between them.

The sample holds many counts of this clonotype. V gene TRBV19 combines with J gene TRBJ2-2; 8 bases agree with TRBD1. The CDR3 sequence is 14 residues long. Germline CDR1 LNHDA, CDR2 SQIVND (reference sequence). The V and J ends lost 7 bases and 3 bases, in that order; junction bases with no gene match: 4. The CDR3 is CASIQQGDTGELFF. In DNA, the CDR3 is TGTGCCAGTATACAACAGGGGGACACCGGGGAGCTGTTTTTT.

The CDR3 reads CSIRQGGYGYTF. CDR3 bases: TGCAGCATTCGACAGGGGGGCTATGGCTACACCTTC. The chain combines TRBV29-1 with TRBJ1-2; 9 bases are a match to TRBD1. In germline, CDR1 is SQVTM, CDR2 ANQGSEA. Trimming took 8 bases from V and 4 from J; bases not matched to a gene: 5. The CDR3 runs to 12 residues.

This clonotype appeared many times. CDR3 loop: CSAIGDSNQPQHF. As DNA, the CDR3 is TGCAGTGCGATAGGGGACAGCAATCAGCCCCAGCATTTT. The rearrangement joins TRBV20-1 to TRBJ1-5; D might be TRBD1 (5 bases). The CDR3 consists of 13 residues. Germline values: CDR1 DFQATT, CDR2 SNEGSKA (reference sequence). Trimming pared 6 bases from V and 1 base from J, leaving 10 bases between.

On this clonotype: A much larger clone differs by one base, so this may be a read error. The chain couples TRBV25-1 to TRBJ2-5, with 14 bases that match TRBD2. Germline V gives CDR1 MGHDK, CDR2 SYGVNS. The CDR3 is made up of 18 amino acids. The CDR3 region has the DNA TGTGCCAGCAGTCAACCGGGACTAGCGGGAGCACCGGGGGAGACCCAGCACTTC. Translated, it gives CASSQPGLAGAPGETQHF.

This clonotype was seen ten or more times. This chain joins TRBV24-1 and TRBJ1-1, with a weak D call TRBD1 (5 bases). This CDR3 is built from 16 residues. The V end lost 2 bases, the J end lost 8 bases, and 20 bases lay between the germline ends. CDR1 KGHDR and CDR2 SFDVKD come from the germline V gene. As DNA, the CDR3 is TGTGCCACCAGTGATTCCGGCGGGGGTCCTATCGCCGAAGCTTTCTTT. It yields the protein CATSDSGGGPIAEAFF.

This clonotype was found many times. This chain connects TRBV6-1 to TRBJ2-2; 7 bases align to TRBD1. The CDR3 has 17 amino acids. Germline CDR1 reads MNHNS; CDR2 reads SASEGT. Trimming removed 6 bases from V and 3 bases from J; junction bases left unmatched: 13. The CDR3 DNA reads as TGTGCCAGCAGGCGACGTATAGGGGGCCAGGACACCGGGGAGCTGTTTTTT. Its translation is CASRRRIGGQDTGELFF.

This clonotype was found many times. The chain carries TRBV7-2 and TRBJ2-3; D is unresolved. The CDR3 loop spans 12 amino acids. Trimming removed 2 bases at V and 3 bases at J, with 3 bases between. Germline values: CDR1 SGHTA, CDR2 FQGNSA. CDR3: CASSLKTDTQYF. The CDR3 region has the DNA TGTGCCAGCAGCTTAAAGACAGATACGCAGTATTTT.

CDR3 region: CASSDMGETQYF. DNA for the CDR3: TGCGCCAGCAGTGACATGGGTGAGACCCAGTACTTC. V gene TRBV10-2 combines with J gene TRBJ2-5; D gene ambiguous. Germline V gene sequence: CDR1 WSHSY, CDR2 SAAADI. V was pared by 3 bases and J by 5 bases, with 7 bases between. This CDR3 region has 12 residues.

In this sample, this clonotype turned up many times. The chain joins TRBV3-1 to TRBJ2-7, with a possible D match to TRBD2 (5 bases). The CDR3 runs 12 residues. Looked up from germline, CDR1 is LGHDT and CDR2 is YNNKEL (reference sequence). The V end lost 7 bases, the J end lost 7 bases, and 14 bases lay between the germline ends. DNA for the CDR3: TGTGCCAGCACCCGAGGGCAGGCTGAGCAGTACTTC. Protein product: CASTRGQAEQYF.

Many counts were recorded for this clonotype. This chain's CDR3 is CASSADRGSYEQYF. The CDR3 nucleotides are TGTGCCAGCAGCGCGGACAGGGGCTCCTACGAGCAGTACTTC. The chain couples TRBV5-4 to TRBJ2-7; TRBD1 agrees at 9 bases. The CDR3 sequence is 14 residues long. Germline V gene lookup returns CDR1 SGHNT and CDR2 YYREEE (reference sequence). The J segment lost 0 bases and the V segment lost 4 bases, leaving 2 bases of the junction unmatched.

This clonotype came up many times. V usage is TRBV30 and J usage is TRBJ1-1; 8 bases are a match to TRBD1. The V gene end was trimmed by 8 bases and the J gene end by 1 base; junction bases not matched to a gene: 6. Per germline, CDR1 GTSNPN and CDR2 SVGIG (reference sequence). The CDR3 contains 13 residues. The CDR3 loop is CAGRTGRNTEAFF. DNA for the CDR3: TGTGCCGGCCGGACAGGGAGGAACACTGAAGCTTTCTTT.

This clonotype was seen a few times. The CDR3, as DNA: TGTGCCAGCAGCTCCGGACAAGTCAATGAGCAGTTCTTC. Its protein product is CASSSGQVNEQFF. The chain couples TRBV27 to TRBJ2-1; weak D call: TRBD1 (5 bases). Trimming left V 6 bases short and J 6 bases short, with 12 bases between. Germline values: CDR1 MNHEY, CDR2 SMNVEV (reference sequence). The CDR3 is 13 residues long.

A remark on this clonotype: This may stem from a read error, because a much larger clone lies one nucleotide away. The chain uses TRBV10-3 and TRBJ1-1; no firm D call. With 3 bases removed from V and 10 bases from J, the gap between germline ends came to 15 bases. There are 13 residues in the CDR3. Germline V lookup: CDR1 ENHRY, CDR2 SYGVKD. This chain's CDR3 is CAISEATRRVAFF. The DNA of the CDR3 is TGTGCCATCAGTGAAGCGACGAGAAGAGTAGCTTTCTTT.

This clonotype was observed a single time. This may be a read error: a much more frequent sequence differs by one nucleotide. The gene calls are TRBV12-3 or TRBV12-4 and TRBJ2-3; D not resolved. This CDR3 has 13 amino acids. The CDR3 here is CASSLSVLDTRYF. CDR3 in DNA: TGTGCCAGCAGTTTGAGCGTCCTGGATACGCGGTATTTT.